This paragraph reports one T cell receptor (beta chain). The sample belongs to a study of cytomegalovirus exposure and HLA in healthy donors. The donors formed part of the roughly 120-subject validation cohort, distinct from the roughly 670-subject first cohort. The table came from immunoSEQ multiplex PCR; TCRdb's copy has only in-frame clones and leaves some out. The table includes tens of thousands of clones, just under 95% detected once. Germline-derived CDR1 and CDR2 are LNHNV and YYDKDF (reference sequence). The CDR3 runs to 14 residues. The germline V and J ends were trimmed by 3 bases and 2 bases, with 10 bases remaining between them.

V usage is TRBV15 and J usage is TRBJ2-5, with D tentatively TRBD2 (5 bases). The sequencing sample was made of PBMCs. The sequence came from a man between 18 and 29 years old in good health and CMV-seronegative. Here the CDR3 DNA reads TGTGCCACCAGCAGTCTCGACTATCAAGAGACCCAGTACTTC. It specifies CATSSLDYQETQYF. Variable domain in full (rest from reference TRBV15 and TRBJ2-5): DAMVIQNPRYQVTQFGKPVTLSCSQTLNHNVMYWYQQKSSQAPKLLFHYYDKDFNNEADTPDNFQSRRPNTSFCFLDIRSPGLGDTAMYLCATSSLDYQETQYFGPGTRLLVL.